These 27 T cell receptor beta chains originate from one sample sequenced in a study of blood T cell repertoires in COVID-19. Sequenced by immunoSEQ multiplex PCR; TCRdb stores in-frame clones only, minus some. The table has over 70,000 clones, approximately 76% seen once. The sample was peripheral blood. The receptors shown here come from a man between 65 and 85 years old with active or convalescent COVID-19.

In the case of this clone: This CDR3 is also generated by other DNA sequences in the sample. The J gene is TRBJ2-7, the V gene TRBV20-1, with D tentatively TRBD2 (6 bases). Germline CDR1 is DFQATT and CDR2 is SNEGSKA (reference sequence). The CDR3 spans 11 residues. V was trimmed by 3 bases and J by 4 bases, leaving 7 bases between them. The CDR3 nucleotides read TGCAGTGCTAGGGGGGGATACGAGCAGTACTTC. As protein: CSARGGYEQYF.

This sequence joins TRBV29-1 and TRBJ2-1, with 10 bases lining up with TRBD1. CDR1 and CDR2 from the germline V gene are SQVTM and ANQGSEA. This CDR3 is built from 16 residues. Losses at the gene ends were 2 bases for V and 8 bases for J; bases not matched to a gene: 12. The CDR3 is CSVELPRTGGVDEQFF. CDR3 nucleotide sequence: TGCAGCGTTGAACTCCCGAGGACAGGGGGTGTCGATGAGCAGTTCTTC.

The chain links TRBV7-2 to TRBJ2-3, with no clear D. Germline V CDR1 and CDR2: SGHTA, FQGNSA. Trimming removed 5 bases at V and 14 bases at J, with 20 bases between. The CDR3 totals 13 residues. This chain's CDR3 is CASSTSRSNGLYF. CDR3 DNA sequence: TGTGCCAGCAGCACTTCTCGTAGTAATGGTTTGTATTTT. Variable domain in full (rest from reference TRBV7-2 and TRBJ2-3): GAGVSQSPSNKVTEKGKDVELRCDPISGHTALYWYRQSLGQGLEFLIYFQGNSAPDKSGLPSDRFSAERTGGSVSTLTIQRTQQEDSAVYLCASSTSRSNGLYFGPGTRLTVL.

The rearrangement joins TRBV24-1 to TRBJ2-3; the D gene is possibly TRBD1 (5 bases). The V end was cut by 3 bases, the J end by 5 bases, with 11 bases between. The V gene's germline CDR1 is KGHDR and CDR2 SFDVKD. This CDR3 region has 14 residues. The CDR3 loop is CATSDVTVGDTQYF. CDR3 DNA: TGTGCCACCAGTGATGTGACAGTAGGAGATACGCAGTATTTT.

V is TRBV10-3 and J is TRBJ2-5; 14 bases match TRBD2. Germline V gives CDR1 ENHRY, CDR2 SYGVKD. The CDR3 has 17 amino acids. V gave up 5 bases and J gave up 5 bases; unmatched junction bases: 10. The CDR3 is CAISPQRLAGGQETQYF. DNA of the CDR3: TGTGCCATCAGTCCCCAACGACTAGCGGGGGGGCAGGAGACCCAGTACTTC.

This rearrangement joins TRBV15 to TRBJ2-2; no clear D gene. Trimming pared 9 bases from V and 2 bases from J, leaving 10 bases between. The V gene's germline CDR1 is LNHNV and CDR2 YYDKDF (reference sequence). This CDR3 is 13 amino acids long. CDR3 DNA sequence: TGTGCCACGGCGGTCGGAAACACCGGGGAGCTGTTTTTT. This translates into CATAVGNTGELFF.

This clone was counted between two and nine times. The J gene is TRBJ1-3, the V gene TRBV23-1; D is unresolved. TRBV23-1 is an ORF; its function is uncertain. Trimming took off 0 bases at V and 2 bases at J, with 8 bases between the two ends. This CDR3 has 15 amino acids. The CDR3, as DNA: TGCGCCAGCAGTCAATCACGAGGTCCTGGAAACACCATATATTTT. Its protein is CASSQSRGPGNTIYF.

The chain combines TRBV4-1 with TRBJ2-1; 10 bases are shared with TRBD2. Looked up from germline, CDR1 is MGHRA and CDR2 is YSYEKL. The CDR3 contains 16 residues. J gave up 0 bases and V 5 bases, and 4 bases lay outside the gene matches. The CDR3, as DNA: TGCGCCAGCAGCGCACAGCGGGGGGGCTCCTACAATGAGCAGTTCTTC. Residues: CASSAQRGGSYNEQFF.

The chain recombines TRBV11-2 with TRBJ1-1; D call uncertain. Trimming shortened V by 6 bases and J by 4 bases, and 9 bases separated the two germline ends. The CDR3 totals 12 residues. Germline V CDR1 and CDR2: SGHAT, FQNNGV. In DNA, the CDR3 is TGTGCCAGCAGTGTAGGGAGCACTGAAGCTTTCTTT. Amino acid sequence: CASSVGSTEAFF.

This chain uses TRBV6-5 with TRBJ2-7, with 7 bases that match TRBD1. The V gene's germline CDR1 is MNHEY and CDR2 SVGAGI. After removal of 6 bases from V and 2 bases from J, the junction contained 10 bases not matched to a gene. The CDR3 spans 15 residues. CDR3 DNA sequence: TGTGCCAGCAGGGCAAACCGGGACAGAGCCTACGAGCAGTACTTC. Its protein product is CASRANRDRAYEQYF.

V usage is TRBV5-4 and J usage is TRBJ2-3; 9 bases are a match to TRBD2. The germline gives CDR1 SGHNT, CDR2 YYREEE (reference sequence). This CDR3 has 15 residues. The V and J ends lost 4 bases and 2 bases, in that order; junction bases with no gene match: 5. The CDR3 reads CASSTTSGITDTQYF. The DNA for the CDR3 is TGTGCCAGCAGCACGACTAGCGGCATCACAGATACGCAGTATTTT.

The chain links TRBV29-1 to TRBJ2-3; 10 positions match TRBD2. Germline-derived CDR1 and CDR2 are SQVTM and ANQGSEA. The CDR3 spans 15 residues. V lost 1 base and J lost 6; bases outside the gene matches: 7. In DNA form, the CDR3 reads TGCAGCGTTGAAGCGGCTAGCGGGGGCGGTGATACGCAGTATTTT. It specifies CSVEAASGGGDTQYF.

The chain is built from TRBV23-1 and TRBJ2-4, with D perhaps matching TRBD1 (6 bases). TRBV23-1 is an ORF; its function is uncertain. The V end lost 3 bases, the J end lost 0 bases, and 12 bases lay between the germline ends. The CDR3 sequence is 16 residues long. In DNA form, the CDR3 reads TGCGCCAGCAGTCACCGCAGGGGTTTAGCCAAAAACATTCAGTACTTC. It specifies CASSHRRGLAKNIQYF.

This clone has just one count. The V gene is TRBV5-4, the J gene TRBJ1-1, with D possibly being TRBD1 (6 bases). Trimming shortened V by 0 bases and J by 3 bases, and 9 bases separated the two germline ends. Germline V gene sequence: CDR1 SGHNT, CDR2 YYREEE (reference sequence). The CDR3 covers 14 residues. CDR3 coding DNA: TGTGCCAGCAGCTTGGACAGGGCGGACACTGAAGCTTTCTTT. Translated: CASSLDRADTEAFF.

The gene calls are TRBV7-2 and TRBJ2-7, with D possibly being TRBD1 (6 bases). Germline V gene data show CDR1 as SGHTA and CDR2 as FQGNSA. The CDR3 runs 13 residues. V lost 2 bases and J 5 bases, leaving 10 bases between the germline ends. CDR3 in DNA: TGTGCCAGCAGCTTAATCGCAGGGGACGAGCAGTACTTC. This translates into CASSLIAGDEQYF. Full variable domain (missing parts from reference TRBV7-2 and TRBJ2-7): GAGVSQSPSNKVTEKGKDVELRCDPISGHTALYWYRQSLGQGLEFLIYFQGNSAPDKSGLPSDRFSAERTGGSVSTLTIQRTQQEDSAVYLCASSLIAGDEQYFGPGTRLTVT.

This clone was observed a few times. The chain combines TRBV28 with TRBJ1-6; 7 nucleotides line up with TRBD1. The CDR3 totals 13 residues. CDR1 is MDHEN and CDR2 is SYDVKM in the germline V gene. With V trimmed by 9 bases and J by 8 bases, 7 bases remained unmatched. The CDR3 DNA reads TGTGCCAGTCAAGACAGGGTGGATTCACCCCTCCACTTT. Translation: CASQDRVDSPLHF.

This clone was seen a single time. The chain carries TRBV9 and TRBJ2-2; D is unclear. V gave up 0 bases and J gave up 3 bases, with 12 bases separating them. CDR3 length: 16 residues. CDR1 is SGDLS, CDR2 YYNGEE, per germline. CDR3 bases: TGTGCCAGCAGCGTAGCCGCCGGTGATTACACCGGGGAGCTGTTTTTT. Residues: CASSVAAGDYTGELFF.

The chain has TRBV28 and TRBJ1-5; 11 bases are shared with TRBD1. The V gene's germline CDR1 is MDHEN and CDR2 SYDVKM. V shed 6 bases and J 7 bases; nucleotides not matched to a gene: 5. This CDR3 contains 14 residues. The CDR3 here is CASRWTGGGQPQHF. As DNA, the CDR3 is TGTGCCAGCAGATGGACAGGGGGCGGGCAGCCCCAGCATTTT.

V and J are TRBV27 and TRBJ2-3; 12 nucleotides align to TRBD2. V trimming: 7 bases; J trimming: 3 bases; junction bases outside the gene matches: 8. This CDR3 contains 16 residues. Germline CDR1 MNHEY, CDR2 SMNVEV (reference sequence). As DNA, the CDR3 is TGTGCCAGCATCAGACTAGCGGGAGCAGAAACAGATACGCAGTATTTT. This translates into CASIRLAGAETDTQYF.

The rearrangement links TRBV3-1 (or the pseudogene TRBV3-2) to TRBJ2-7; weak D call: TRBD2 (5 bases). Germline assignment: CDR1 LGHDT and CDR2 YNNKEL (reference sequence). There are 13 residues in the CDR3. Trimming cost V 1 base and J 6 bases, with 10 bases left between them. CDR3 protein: CASSQALGGEQYF. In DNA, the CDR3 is TGTGCCAGCAGCCAAGCTTTAGGAGGCGAGCAGTACTTC.

In nucleotides, the CDR3 is TGTGCCAGCACGTCAAGGGAGTCGGCTGAAGCTTTCTTT. As protein: CASTSRESAEAFF. This rearrangement joins TRBV2 to TRBJ1-1; no reliable D call. The CDR3 runs 13 residues. Germline CDR1 is SNHLY and CDR2 is FYNNEI. Trimming left V 7 bases short and J 6 bases short, with 15 bases between.

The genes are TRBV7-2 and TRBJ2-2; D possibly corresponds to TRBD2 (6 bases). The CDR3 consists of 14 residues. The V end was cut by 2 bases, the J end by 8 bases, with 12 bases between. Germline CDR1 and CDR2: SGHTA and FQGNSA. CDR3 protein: CASSLSRLDGELFF. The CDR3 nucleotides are TGTGCCAGCAGCTTAAGTAGACTAGATGGGGAGCTGTTTTTT.

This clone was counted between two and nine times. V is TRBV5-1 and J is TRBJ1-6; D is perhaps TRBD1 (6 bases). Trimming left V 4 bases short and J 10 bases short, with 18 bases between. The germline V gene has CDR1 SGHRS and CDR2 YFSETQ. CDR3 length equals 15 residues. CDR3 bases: TGCGCCAGCAGCACCTCAACAGGGAGTCAGTCACCCCTCCACTTT. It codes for CASSTSTGSQSPLHF.

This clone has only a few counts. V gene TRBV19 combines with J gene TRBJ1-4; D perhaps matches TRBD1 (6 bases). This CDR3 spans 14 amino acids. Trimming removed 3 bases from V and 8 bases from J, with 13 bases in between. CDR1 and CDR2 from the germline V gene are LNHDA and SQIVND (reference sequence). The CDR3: CASSIQGTGEKLFF. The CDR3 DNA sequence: TGTGCCAGTAGTATTCAGGGGACGGGGGAAAAACTGTTTTTT.

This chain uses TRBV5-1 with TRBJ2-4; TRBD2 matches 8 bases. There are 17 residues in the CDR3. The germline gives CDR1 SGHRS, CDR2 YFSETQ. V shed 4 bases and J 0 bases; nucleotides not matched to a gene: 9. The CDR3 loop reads CASSPSGGGIAKNIQYF. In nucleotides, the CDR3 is TGCGCCAGCAGCCCCTCGGGAGGGGGTATAGCCAAAAACATTCAGTACTTC.

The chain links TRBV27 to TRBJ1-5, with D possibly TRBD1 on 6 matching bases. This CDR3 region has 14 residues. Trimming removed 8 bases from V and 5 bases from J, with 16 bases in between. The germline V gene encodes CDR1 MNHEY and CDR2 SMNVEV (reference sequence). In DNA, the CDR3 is TGTGCCAGCCGGAGAGGGGGTCAAGATCAGCCCCAGCATTTT. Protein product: CASRRGGQDQPQHF.

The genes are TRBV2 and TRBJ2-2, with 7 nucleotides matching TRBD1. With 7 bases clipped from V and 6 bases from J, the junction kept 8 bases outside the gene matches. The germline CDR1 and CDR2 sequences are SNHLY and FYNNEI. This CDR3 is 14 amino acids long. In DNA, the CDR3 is TGTGCCAGCAAGGCAGGGGGTCGATCCGGGGAGCTGTTTTTT. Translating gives CASKAGGRSGELFF.